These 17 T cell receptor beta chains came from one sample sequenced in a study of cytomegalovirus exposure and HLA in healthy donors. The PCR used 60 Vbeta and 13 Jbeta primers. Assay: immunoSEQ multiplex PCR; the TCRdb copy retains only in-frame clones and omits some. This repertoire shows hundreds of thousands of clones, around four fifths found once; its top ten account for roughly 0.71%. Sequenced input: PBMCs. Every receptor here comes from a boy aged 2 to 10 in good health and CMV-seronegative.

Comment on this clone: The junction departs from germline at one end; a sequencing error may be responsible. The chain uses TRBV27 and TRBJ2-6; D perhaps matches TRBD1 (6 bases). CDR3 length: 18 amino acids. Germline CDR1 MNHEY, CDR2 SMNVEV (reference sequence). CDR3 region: CASSLGTPHLSGANVLAF. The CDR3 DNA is TGTGCCAGCAGTTTAGGGACACCTCACCTTTCTGGGGCCAACGTCCTGGCTTTC.

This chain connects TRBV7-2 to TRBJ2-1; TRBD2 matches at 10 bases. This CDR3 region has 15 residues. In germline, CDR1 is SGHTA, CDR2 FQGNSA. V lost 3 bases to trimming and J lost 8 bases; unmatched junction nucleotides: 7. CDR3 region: CASSFTSGNVDEQFF. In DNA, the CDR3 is TGTGCCAGCAGCTTTACTAGCGGGAACGTGGATGAGCAGTTCTTC. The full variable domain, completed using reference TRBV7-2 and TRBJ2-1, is GAGVSQSPSNKVTEKGKDVELRCDPISGHTALYWYRQSLGQGLEFLIYFQGNSAPDKSGLPSDRFSAERTGGSVSTLTIQRTQQEDSAVYLCASSFTSGNVDEQFFGPGTRLTVL.

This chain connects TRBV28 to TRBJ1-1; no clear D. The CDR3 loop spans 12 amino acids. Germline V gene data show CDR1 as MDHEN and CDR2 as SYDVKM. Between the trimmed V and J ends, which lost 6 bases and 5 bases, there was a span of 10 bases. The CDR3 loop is CASSLQQTEAFF. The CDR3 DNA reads TGTGCCAGCAGCCTACAGCAGACTGAAGCTTTCTTT.

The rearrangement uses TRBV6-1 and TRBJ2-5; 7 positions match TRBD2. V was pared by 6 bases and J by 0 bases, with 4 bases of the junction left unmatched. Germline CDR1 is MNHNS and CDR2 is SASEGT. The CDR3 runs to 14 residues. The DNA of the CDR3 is TGTGCCAGCAGCCCAGCGGGGTACCAAGAGACCCAGTACTTC. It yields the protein CASSPAGYQETQYF.

CDR3 sequence (DNA): TGCGCCAGCAGCACACTAGCGGGACCCCTCTCCTACAATGAGCAGTTCTTC. Residues: CASSTLAGPLSYNEQFF. The chain carries TRBV5-1 and TRBJ2-1, with 10 bases that match TRBD2. This CDR3 region has 17 residues. CDR1 and CDR2 from the germline V gene are SGHRS and YFSETQ. V lost 4 bases and J lost 0; bases outside the gene matches: 7.

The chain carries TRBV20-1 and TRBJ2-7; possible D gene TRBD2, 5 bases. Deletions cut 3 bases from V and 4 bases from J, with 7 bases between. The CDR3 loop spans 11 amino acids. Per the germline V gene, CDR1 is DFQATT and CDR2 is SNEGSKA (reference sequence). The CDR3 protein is CSASEGYEQYF. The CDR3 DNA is TGCAGTGCTAGTGAGGGATACGAGCAGTACTTC.

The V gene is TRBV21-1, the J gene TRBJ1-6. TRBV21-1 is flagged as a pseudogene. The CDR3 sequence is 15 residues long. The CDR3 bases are TGTGCCACCCCTGAGGAAGCTTTCTATAATTCACCCCTCCACTTT. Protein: CATPEEAFYNSPLHF.

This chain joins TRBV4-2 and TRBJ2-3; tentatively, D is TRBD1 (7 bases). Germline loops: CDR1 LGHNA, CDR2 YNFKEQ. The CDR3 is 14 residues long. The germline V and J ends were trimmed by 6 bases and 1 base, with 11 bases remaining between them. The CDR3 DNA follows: TGTGCCAGCAGGGCGGGGACAGGCACAGATACGCAGTATTTT. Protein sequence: CASRAGTGTDTQYF.

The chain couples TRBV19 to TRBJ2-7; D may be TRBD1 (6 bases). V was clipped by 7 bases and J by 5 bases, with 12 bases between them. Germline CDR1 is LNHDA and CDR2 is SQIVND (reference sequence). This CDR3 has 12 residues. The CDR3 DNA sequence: TGTGCCAGTACCCCTGGGGGCAACGAGCAGTACTTC. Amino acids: CASTPGGNEQYF.

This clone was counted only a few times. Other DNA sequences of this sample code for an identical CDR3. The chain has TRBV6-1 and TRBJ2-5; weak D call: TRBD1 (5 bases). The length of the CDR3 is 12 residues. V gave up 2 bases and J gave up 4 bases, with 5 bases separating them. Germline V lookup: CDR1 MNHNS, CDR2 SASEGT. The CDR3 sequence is CASSEQGETQYF. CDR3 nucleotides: TGTGCCAGCAGTGAACAGGGAGAGACCCAGTACTTC.

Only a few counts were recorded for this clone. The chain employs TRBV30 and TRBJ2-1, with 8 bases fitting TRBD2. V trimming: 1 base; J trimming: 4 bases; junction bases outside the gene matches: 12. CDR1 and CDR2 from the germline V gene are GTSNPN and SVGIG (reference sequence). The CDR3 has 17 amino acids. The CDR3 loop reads CAWSELAGGSSYNEQFF. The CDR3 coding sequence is TGTGCCTGGAGTGAGCTAGCGGGTGGGTCATCATACAATGAGCAGTTCTTC.

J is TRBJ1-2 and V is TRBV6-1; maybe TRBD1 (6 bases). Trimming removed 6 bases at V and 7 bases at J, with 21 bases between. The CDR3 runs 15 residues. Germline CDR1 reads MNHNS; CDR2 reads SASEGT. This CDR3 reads CASSPMRGGRGGYTF. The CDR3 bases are TGTGCCAGCAGCCCGATGAGGGGGGGACGCGGTGGCTACACCTTC.

The DNA for the CDR3 is TGTGCCTCAGACTTTAACTATGGCTACACCTTC. Encoded protein: CASDFNYGYTF. The chain employs TRBV6-1 and TRBJ1-2, with no clear D. The V gene's germline CDR1 is MNHNS and CDR2 SASEGT. The CDR3 has 11 amino acids. Trimming removed 11 bases from V and 1 base from J, with 8 bases in between.

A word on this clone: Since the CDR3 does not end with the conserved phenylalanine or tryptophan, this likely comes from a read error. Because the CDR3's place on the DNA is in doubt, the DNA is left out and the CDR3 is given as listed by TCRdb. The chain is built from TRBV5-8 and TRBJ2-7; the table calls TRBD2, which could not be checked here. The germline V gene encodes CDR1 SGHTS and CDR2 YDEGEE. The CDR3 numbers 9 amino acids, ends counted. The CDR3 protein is CASRSGGTA.

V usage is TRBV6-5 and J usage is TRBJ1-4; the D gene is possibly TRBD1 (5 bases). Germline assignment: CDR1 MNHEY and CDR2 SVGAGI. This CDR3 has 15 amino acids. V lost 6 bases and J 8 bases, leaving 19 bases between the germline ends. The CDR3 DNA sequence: TGTGCCAGCAGCTCGGGCCCCGGGGGACCGGAAAAACTGTTTTTT. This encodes CASSSGPGGPEKLFF.

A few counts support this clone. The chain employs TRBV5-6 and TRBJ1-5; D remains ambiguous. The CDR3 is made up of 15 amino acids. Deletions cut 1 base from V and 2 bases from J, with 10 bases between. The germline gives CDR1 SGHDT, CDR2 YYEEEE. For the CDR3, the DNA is TGTGCCAGCAGCTTGAGAGGCGTCGGCAATCAGCCCCAGCATTTT. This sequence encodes CASSLRGVGNQPQHF.

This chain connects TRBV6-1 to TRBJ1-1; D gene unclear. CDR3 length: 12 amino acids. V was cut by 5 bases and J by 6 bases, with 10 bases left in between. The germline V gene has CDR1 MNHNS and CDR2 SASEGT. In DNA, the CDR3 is TGTGCCAGCAGTCCCTACTCCTCTGAAGCTTTCTTT. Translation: CASSPYSSEAFF.